Below, 10 T cell receptor beta chains from the same sample are listed, as sequenced in a study of identical twins. TCRdb called the 5' RACE reads again in MiXCR, with one record for every CDR3 protein. This table holds approximately 550,000 distinct CDR3 sequences, approximately 20% found once. These data were also reused for a study on yellow fever vaccine responses in identical twins.

Sequencing used CD4+ T cells sorted from blood. These TCRs come from a woman younger than 30 in good health.

This clonotype occurred a few times. The genes are TRBV12-3 or TRBV12-4 and TRBJ1-1, with TRBD1 identical over 7 bases. This CDR3 is 11 amino acids long. V gave up 7 bases and J gave up 10 bases; unmatched junction bases: 6. The CDR3 sequence is CASTEGARAFF. Written as DNA, the CDR3 is TGTGCCAGCACCGAGGGGGCTCGAGCTTTCTTT.

The V gene is TRBV29-1, the J gene TRBJ2-3; 8 bases align to TRBD2. The CDR3 runs 14 residues. Germline assignment: CDR1 SQVTM and CDR2 ANQGSEA. V dropped 2 bases and J dropped 0; count of bases not matched to a gene: 1. CDR3 amino acids: CSVEIAGSTDTQYF. CDR3 nucleotide sequence: TGCAGCGTTGAAATAGCGGGGAGCACAGATACGCAGTATTTT.

The chain joins TRBV5-1 to TRBJ2-7; 8 nucleotides line up with TRBD2. Losses at the gene ends were 2 bases for V and 4 bases for J; bases not matched to a gene: 5. This CDR3 has 14 amino acids. Germline V CDR1 and CDR2: SGHRS, YFSETQ. CDR3 loop: CASSFGTRVYEQYF. CDR3 nucleotide sequence: TGCGCCAGCAGCTTCGGGACTAGAGTGTACGAGCAGTACTTC.

The genes are TRBV5-1 and TRBJ1-1; D is unclear. Germline V lookup: CDR1 SGHRS, CDR2 YFSETQ. V lost 0 bases, J lost 3 bases, and 12 bases lay in between. The CDR3 is 15 amino acids. The CDR3 reads CASSLGRQADTEAFF. CDR3 bases: TGCGCCAGCAGCTTGGGGCGGCAGGCGGACACTGAAGCTTTCTTT.

This chain joins TRBV4-1 and TRBJ1-3, with 7 bases lining up with TRBD1. Trimming cost V 0 bases and J 8 bases; bases outside gene matches: 10. This CDR3 contains 16 residues. CDR1 is MGHRA and CDR2 is YSYEKL in the germline V gene. The chain's CDR3 is CASSQDLGQKSHTIYF. CDR3 sequence (DNA): TGCGCCAGCAGCCAAGATCTGGGACAGAAGAGCCACACCATATATTTT.

This clonotype was recorded many times. This chain joins TRBV5-1 and TRBJ2-3; 7 nucleotides match TRBD2. CDR1 is SGHRS and CDR2 is YFSETQ in the germline V gene. The CDR3 contains 16 residues. J gave up 2 bases and V 1 base, and 7 bases lay outside the gene matches. In nucleotides, the CDR3 is TGCGCCAGCAGCTTGATTCCTAGCGGCCTCACAGATACGCAGTATTTT. This translates into CASSLIPSGLTDTQYF.

This sequence joins TRBV11-2 and TRBJ2-1; TRBD2 agrees at 9 bases. There are 14 residues in the CDR3. The V and J ends lost 5 bases and 8 bases, in that order; junction bases with no gene match: 7. From germline, CDR1 is SGHAT and CDR2 FQNNGV. CDR3 bases: TGTGCCAGCAGCCGGGGACTAGCAGTCGATGAGCAGTTCTTC. Encoded protein: CASSRGLAVDEQFF.

This clonotype showed up just a few times. The CDR3 DNA is TGTGCCAGCAGTTTTTTGGCGGGATTCTCCTACAATGAGCAGTTCTTC. Translated, it gives CASSFLAGFSYNEQFF. The rearrangement uses TRBV12-3 or TRBV12-4 and TRBJ2-1; tentative D call: TRBD2 (6 bases). The length of the CDR3 is 16 residues. V was shortened by 3 bases and J by 0 bases, with 12 bases between the two germline ends.

This clonotype was seen a single time. The gene calls are TRBV12-3 or TRBV12-4 and TRBJ2-4, with 7 bases that match TRBD1. This CDR3 has 14 residues. With V trimmed by 7 bases and J by 6 bases, 9 bases remained unmatched. The CDR3 coding sequence is TGTGCCAGCACCCACGACAGGGCAATAAACATTCAGTACTTC. Translating gives CASTHDRAINIQYF.

This clonotype has just a few counts. This chain uses TRBV12-3 or TRBV12-4 with TRBJ2-7; possibly TRBD2 for D (5 bases). The CDR3 sequence is 15 residues long. Trimming cost V 7 bases and J 2 bases, with 18 bases left between them. The CDR3, as DNA: TGTGCCAGCACTCCCGACTCCAGCGGTACCTACGAGCAGTACTTC. Translation gives CASTPDSSGTYEQYF.